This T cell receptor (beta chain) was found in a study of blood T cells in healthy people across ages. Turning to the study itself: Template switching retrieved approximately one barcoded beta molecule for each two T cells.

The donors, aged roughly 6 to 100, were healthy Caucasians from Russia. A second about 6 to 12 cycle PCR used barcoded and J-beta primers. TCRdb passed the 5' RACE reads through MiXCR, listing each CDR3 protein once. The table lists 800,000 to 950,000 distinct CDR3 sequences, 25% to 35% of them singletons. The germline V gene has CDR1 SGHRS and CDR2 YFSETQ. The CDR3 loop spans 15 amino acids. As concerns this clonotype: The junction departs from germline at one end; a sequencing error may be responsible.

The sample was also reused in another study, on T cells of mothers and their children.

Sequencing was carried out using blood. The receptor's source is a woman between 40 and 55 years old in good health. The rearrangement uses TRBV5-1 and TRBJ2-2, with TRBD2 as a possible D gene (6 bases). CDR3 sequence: CASSLQDKNTGGLFF. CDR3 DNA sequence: TGCGCCAGCAGCTTGCAGGACAAGAACACCGGGGGGCTGTTTTTT.